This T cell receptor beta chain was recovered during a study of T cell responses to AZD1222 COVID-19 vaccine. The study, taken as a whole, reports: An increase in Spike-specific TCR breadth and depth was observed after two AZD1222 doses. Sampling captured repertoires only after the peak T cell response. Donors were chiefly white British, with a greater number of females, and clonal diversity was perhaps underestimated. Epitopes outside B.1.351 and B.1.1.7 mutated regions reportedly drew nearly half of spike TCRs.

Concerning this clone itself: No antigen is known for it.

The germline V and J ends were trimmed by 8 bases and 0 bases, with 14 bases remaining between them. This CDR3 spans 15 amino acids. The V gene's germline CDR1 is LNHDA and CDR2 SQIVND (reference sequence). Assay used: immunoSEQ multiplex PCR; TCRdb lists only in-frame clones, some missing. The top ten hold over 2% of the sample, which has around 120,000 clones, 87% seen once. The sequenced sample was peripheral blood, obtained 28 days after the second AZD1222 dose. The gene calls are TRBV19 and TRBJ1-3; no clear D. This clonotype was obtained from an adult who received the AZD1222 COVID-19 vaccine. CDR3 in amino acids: CASEDYGGSGNTIYF. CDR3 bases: TGTGCCAGTGAAGATTACGGCGGCTCTGGAAACACCATATATTTT. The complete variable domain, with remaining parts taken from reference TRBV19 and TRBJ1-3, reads DGGITQSPKYLFRKEGQNVTLSCEQNLNHDAMYWYRQDPGQGLRLIYYSQIVNDFQKGDIAEGYSVSREKKESFPLTVTSAQKNPTAFYLCASEDYGGSGNTIYFGEGSWLTVV.